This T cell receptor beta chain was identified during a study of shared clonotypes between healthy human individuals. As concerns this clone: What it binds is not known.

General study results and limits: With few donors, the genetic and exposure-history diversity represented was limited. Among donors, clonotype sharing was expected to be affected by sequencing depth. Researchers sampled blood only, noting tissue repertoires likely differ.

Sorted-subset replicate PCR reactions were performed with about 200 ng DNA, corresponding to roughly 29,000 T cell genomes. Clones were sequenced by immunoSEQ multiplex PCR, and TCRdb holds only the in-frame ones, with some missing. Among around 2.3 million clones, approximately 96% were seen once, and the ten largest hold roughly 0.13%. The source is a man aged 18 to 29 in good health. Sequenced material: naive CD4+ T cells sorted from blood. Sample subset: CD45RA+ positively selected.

The CDR3 spells CATSRDSGESGQPQHF. CDR3 DNA: TGTGCCACCAGCAGAGATAGCGGGGAATCCGGTCAGCCCCAGCATTTT. The chain couples TRBV15 to TRBJ1-5; D unclear. Trimming took off 0 bases at V and 6 bases at J, with 15 bases between the two ends. The CDR3 contains 16 residues. Germline V lookup: CDR1 LNHNV, CDR2 YYDKDF (reference sequence).